The TCR beta chain described here comes from a study of blood T cell repertoires in COVID-19. The repertoire was sequenced with immunoSEQ multiplex PCR; TCRdb's copy has only in-frame clones and lacks some. The sample has about 300,000 clones, 70% to 90% seen once. CDR1 is LGHNT, CDR2 FRNRAP, per germline. Trimming removed 5 bases at V and 0 bases at J, with 7 bases between. The length of the CDR3 is 13 residues. The sample comprised PBMCs or T cells enriched from blood (not recorded which). The clonotype comes from a woman aged 25 to 45 who had recovered from COVID-19. The V and J genes are TRBV12-5 and TRBJ1-2; TRBD1 is a possible D gene (6 bases). This CDR3 reads CASGPGANYGYTF. The CDR3 DNA follows: TGTGCTAGTGGTCCAGGGGCTAACTATGGCTACACCTTC.